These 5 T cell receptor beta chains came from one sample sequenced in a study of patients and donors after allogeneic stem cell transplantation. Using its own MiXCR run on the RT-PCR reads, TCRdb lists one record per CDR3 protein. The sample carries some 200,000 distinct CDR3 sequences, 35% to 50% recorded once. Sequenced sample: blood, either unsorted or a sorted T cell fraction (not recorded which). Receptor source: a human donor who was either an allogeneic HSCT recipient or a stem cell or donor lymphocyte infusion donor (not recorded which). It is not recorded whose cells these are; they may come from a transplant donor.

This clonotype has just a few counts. This CDR3 reads CASSQRDIGEGYTF. The CDR3 nucleotides are TGTGCCAGCAGCCAACGGGACATCGGGGAAGGCTACACCTTC. The chain combines TRBV4-2 with TRBJ1-2; maybe TRBD1 (6 bases). This CDR3 has 14 residues. Trimming removed 2 bases at V and 8 bases at J, with 15 bases between. CDR1 is LGHNA and CDR2 is YNFKEQ in the germline V gene.

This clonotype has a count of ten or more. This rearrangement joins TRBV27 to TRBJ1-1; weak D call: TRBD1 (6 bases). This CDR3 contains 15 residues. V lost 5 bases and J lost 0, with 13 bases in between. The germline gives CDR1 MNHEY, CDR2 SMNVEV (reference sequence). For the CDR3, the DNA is TGTGCCAGCAGTCCTGTCGGGGACATGAACACTGAAGCTTTCTTT. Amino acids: CASSPVGDMNTEAFF.

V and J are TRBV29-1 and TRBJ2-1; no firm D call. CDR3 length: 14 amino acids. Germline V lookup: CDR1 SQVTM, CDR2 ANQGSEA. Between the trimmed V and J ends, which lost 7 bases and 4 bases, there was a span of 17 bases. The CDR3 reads CSGGRVGVYNEQFF. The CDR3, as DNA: TGCAGCGGTGGGCGAGTTGGCGTATACAATGAGCAGTTCTTC.

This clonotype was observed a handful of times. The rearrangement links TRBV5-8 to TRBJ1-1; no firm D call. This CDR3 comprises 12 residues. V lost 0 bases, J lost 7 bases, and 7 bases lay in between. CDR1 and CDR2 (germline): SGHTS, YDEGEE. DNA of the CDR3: TGTGCCAGCAGCTTGGGCGTAGGTGAAGCTTTCTTT. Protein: CASSLGVGEAFF.

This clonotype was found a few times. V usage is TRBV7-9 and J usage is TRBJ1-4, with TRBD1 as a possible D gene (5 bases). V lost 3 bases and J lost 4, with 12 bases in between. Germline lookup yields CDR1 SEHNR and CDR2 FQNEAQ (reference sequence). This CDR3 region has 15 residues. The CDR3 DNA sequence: TGTGCCAGCAGCTTCGGGCAGGGACGTAATGAAAAACTGTTTTTT. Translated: CASSFGQGRNEKLFF.